The 26 T cell receptor beta chains reported below all come from one sample, sequenced in a study of blood T cell repertoires in COVID-19. Using immunoSEQ multiplex PCR, the repertoire was profiled, and TCRdb retains in-frame clones only, with some absent. In the table there are 250,000 or so clones, around 90% of which are singletons. Sequenced: PBMCs or T cells enriched from blood (not recorded which). All receptors derive from a woman between 45 and 60 years old who had recovered from COVID-19.

The chain is built from TRBV4-1 and TRBJ2-7; 8 bases are a match to TRBD1. The ends lost 0 bases at V and 1 base at J; junction bases unmatched: 8. The CDR3 contains 17 residues. The germline gives CDR1 MGHRA, CDR2 YSYEKL. The CDR3 loop reads CASSQDSVGQGSYEQYF. The CDR3 DNA reads as TGCGCCAGCAGCCAAGATAGTGTAGGACAGGGTTCCTACGAGCAGTACTTC.

The rearrangement joins TRBV21-1 to TRBJ1-1; TRBD1, the D gene given by the table, was not confirmed from the DNA. TRBV21-1 is shown as a pseudogene. This CDR3 region has 11 residues. In DNA form, the CDR3 reads TGTGCCAGCAGCAAAAGGGGGAGAGCTTTCTTT. Amino acids: CASSKRGRAFF.

The chain carries TRBV28 and TRBJ2-3; the match to TRBD1 covers 7 bases. The germline gives CDR1 MDHEN, CDR2 SYDVKM. V was pared by 6 bases and J by 14 bases, with 8 bases of the junction left unmatched. The length of the CDR3 is 11 residues. CDR3 in amino acids: CASRGGRVGYF. CDR3 coding DNA: TGTGCCAGCAGAGGGGGCAGGGTTGGGTATTTT.

This chain uses TRBV6-1 with TRBJ1-5; TRBD1 matches at 8 bases. The germline CDR1 and CDR2 sequences are MNHNS and SASEGT. Unmatched junction bases numbered 4, after V lost 3 bases and J lost 6 bases. The CDR3 spans 14 residues. The DNA for the CDR3 is TGTGCCAGCAGTGAGTCCAGGGGGCTTCAGCCCCAGCATTTT. Its protein is CASSESRGLQPQHF.

V and J are TRBV30 and TRBJ2-7; D may be TRBD1 (5 bases). CDR1 and CDR2 from the germline V gene are GTSNPN and SVGIG (reference sequence). The CDR3 extends over 14 amino acids. Trimming removed 2 bases at V and 1 base at J, with 12 bases between. For the CDR3, the DNA is TGTGCCTGGAGTTCCCAGGGCCAGTCCTACGAGCAGTACTTC. Its protein product is CAWSSQGQSYEQYF.

This chain uses TRBV29-1 with TRBJ1-2, with D tentatively TRBD1 (5 bases). Trimming shortened V by 4 bases and J by 6 bases, and 18 bases separated the two germline ends. CDR3 size: 14 residues. CDR1 and CDR2 (germline): SQVTM, ANQGSEA. CDR3 protein: CSVATASPPDGYTF. CDR3 sequence (DNA): TGCAGCGTTGCGACAGCCTCACCCCCGGATGGCTACACCTTC.

For this clone: This specimen includes other DNA sequences encoding the same CDR3. V is TRBV24-1 and J is TRBJ2-3; weak D call: TRBD1 (6 bases). The ends were cut back, 2 bases at V and 1 base at J, with 9 bases in the middle. CDR3 length: 15 residues. CDR1 and CDR2 (germline): KGHDR, SFDVKD. The CDR3 spells CATSDSRQGTDTQYF. In DNA, the CDR3 is TGTGCCACCAGTGATTCCCGACAGGGCACAGATACGCAGTATTTT.

V usage is TRBV28 and J usage is TRBJ1-6; 9 bases match TRBD1. The CDR3 runs to 15 residues. Per the germline V gene, CDR1 is MDHEN and CDR2 is SYDVKM. V trimming: 2 bases; J trimming: 9 bases; junction bases outside the gene matches: 5. The CDR3 here is CASSLRTGVISPLHF. The CDR3 DNA follows: TGTGCCAGCAGTTTAAGGACAGGGGTGATTTCACCCCTCCACTTT.

A single count supports this clone. The J gene is TRBJ2-2, the V gene TRBV4-1; no clear D. This CDR3 comprises 15 residues. Trimming pared 0 bases from V and 8 bases from J, leaving 13 bases between. Germline V lookup: CDR1 MGHRA, CDR2 YSYEKL. The CDR3: CASSQEELVGGELFF. CDR3 DNA: TGCGCCAGCAGCCAAGAGGAGCTAGTCGGTGGGGAGCTGTTTTTT.

The chain has TRBV7-2 and TRBJ2-3; D unresolved. Germline-derived CDR1 and CDR2 are SGHTA and FQGNSA. The V and J ends lost 1 base and 4 bases respectively, with 6 bases between them. The CDR3 runs 13 residues. Written as DNA, the CDR3 is TGTGCCAGCAGCTTAGTCCCGGCAGATACGCAGTATTTT. This sequence encodes CASSLVPADTQYF.

The rearrangement links TRBV7-9 to TRBJ2-7; 9 positions match TRBD1. Germline CDR1 SEHNR, CDR2 FQNEAQ (reference sequence). Trimming removed 5 bases from V and 5 bases from J; junction bases left unmatched: 10. The CDR3 length is 15 residues. The CDR3 DNA reads TGTGCCAGCAGCGGCGCCCGGGACAGGGACGACGAGCAGTACTTC. Translated, it gives CASSGARDRDDEQYF.

The chain recombines TRBV7-8 with TRBJ2-5; 12 nucleotides align to TRBD2. The CDR3 consists of 16 residues. V dropped 5 bases and J dropped 5; count of bases not matched to a gene: 9. Germline values: CDR1 SGHVS, CDR2 FQNEAQ. CDR3 amino acids: CASSPWTSGTRETQYF. The CDR3 nucleotides read TGTGCCAGCAGCCCATGGACTAGCGGGACCCGGGAGACCCAGTACTTC.

The count of this clone is one. The chain joins TRBV3-1 (or the pseudogene TRBV3-2) to TRBJ2-1, with TRBD2 matching 11 bases. The junction had 7 bases not matched to a gene; V was cut back by 3 bases and J by 6 bases. The CDR3 has 16 amino acids. Germline V lookup: CDR1 LGHDT, CDR2 YNNKEL (reference sequence). The CDR3 bases are TGTGCCAGCAGCCAGGGACTAGCGGTGGGGTCCAATGAGCAGTTCTTC. Its protein product is CASSQGLAVGSNEQFF.

V is TRBV12-5 and J is TRBJ2-1, with 7 bases identical to TRBD2. The CDR3 length is 16 residues. V gave up 5 bases and J gave up 10 bases; unmatched junction bases: 17. The germline CDR1 and CDR2 sequences are LGHNT and FRNRAP. The CDR3 here is CASGPSGRTREGEQFF. In DNA, the CDR3 is TGTGCTAGTGGTCCATCCGGAAGGACTAGAGAGGGGGAGCAGTTCTTC.

The chain joins TRBV13 to TRBJ1-1; D gene ambiguous. V was cut by 0 bases and J by 4 bases, with 12 bases left in between. In germline, CDR1 is PRHDT, CDR2 FYEKMQ (reference sequence). This CDR3 spans 15 amino acids. Written as DNA, the CDR3 is TGTGCCAGCAGCTTAGGAAGAGGAGACTCCACTGAAGCTTTCTTT. Its protein product is CASSLGRGDSTEAFF.

V is TRBV2 and J is TRBJ2-7; 8 bases agree with TRBD1. Germline-derived CDR1 and CDR2 are SNHLY and FYNNEI. V trimming: 4 bases; J trimming: 2 bases; junction bases outside the gene matches: 10. There are 16 residues in the CDR3. In nucleotides, the CDR3 is TGTGCCAGCAGTGTAGGGGAGGCAGGGGGCCCCTACGAGCAGTACTTC. Its protein is CASSVGEAGGPYEQYF.

On this clone itself: Different DNA sequences within this sample yield the same CDR3. The chain has TRBV28 and TRBJ1-2; no reliable D call. There are 12 residues in the CDR3. Germline loops: CDR1 MDHEN, CDR2 SYDVKM. The V gene lost 6 bases and the J gene lost 1 base, with 6 bases spanning the gap. The CDR3 DNA reads TGTGCCAGCAGCCCGCGTAACTATGGCTACACCTTC. Encoded protein: CASSPRNYGYTF.

The chain carries TRBV21-1 and TRBJ1-2. TRBV21-1 is a pseudogene locus. This CDR3 spans 13 amino acids. CDR3 sequence reads: CASTGIRETSYTF. The CDR3 bases are TGTGCCAGCACCGGGATACGGGAGACGAGCTACACCTTC.

The chain couples TRBV19 to TRBJ2-5, with a tentative D call TRBD1 (5 bases). The CDR3 is made up of 13 amino acids. Trimming pared 3 bases from V and 6 bases from J, leaving 11 bases between. CDR1 LNHDA and CDR2 SQIVND come from the germline V gene (reference sequence). In nucleotides, the CDR3 is TGTGCCAGTAGTATTACAGTGGGGCAGACCCAGTACTTC. Translating it yields CASSITVGQTQYF.

J is TRBJ2-1 and V is TRBV24-1, with 10 bases that match TRBD1. The CDR3 consists of 14 residues. CDR1 is KGHDR and CDR2 is SFDVKD in the germline V gene. Losses at the gene ends were 7 bases for V and 7 bases for J; bases not matched to a gene: 6. CDR3 DNA sequence: TGTGCCACCAGAAGGGACAGGGGTTCGAATGAGCAGTTCTTC. It codes for CATRRDRGSNEQFF.

The chain carries TRBV4-1 and TRBJ2-3; 10 bases are a match to TRBD1. The J segment lost 6 bases and the V segment lost 1 base, leaving 7 bases of the junction unmatched. Germline values: CDR1 MGHRA, CDR2 YSYEKL. This CDR3 contains 16 residues. This CDR3 reads CASSQVPGQGSDTQYF. CDR3 coding DNA: TGCGCCAGCAGCCAAGTCCCGGGACAGGGGTCGGATACGCAGTATTTT.

The V gene is TRBV15, the J gene TRBJ2-5, with 9 bases fitting TRBD1. CDR1 and CDR2 from the germline V gene are LNHNV and YYDKDF (reference sequence). The CDR3 runs to 14 residues. After removal of 4 bases from V and 7 bases from J, the junction contained 7 bases not matched to a gene. CDR3 DNA sequence: TGTGCCACCAGCACCCGGACAGGGGACGGGACCCAGTACTTC. Its protein is CATSTRTGDGTQYF.

The CDR3, as DNA: TGTGCCAGCAGCCAGACTGAGAACACCGGGGAGCTGTTTTTT. Translation: CASSQTENTGELFF. This chain joins TRBV6-2 or TRBV6-3 and TRBJ2-2, with unresolved D. The V and J ends lost 6 bases and 1 base respectively, with 9 bases between them. Germline V gives CDR1 MNHEY, CDR2 SVGEGT. CDR3 length equals 14 residues.

This clone occurred a few times. The chain uses TRBV12-5 and TRBJ1-1; D uncertain. Trimming removed 2 bases at V and 2 bases at J, with 9 bases between. CDR3 size: 14 residues. Germline V CDR1 and CDR2: LGHNT, FRNRAP. CDR3 sequence (DNA): TGTGCTAGTGGTTTGAGAGGGTCAAACACTGAAGCTTTCTTT. Its translation is CASGLRGSNTEAFF.

The rearrangement uses TRBV27 and TRBJ1-2; TRBD1 aligns across 9 bases. The CDR3 totals 15 residues. Germline V gene data show CDR1 as MNHEY and CDR2 as SMNVEV (reference sequence). Trimming cost V 4 bases and J 9 bases; bases outside gene matches: 12. CDR3 loop: CASSSPGTGPGSYTF. In nucleotides, the CDR3 is TGTGCCAGCAGTTCGCCCGGGACAGGGCCCGGAAGCTACACCTTC.

The V and J genes are TRBV30 and TRBJ1-2, with 9 bases matching TRBD1. Germline assignment: CDR1 GTSNPN and CDR2 SVGIG (reference sequence). V was pared by 5 bases and J by 9 bases, with 10 bases of the junction left unmatched. The CDR3 sequence is 13 residues long. CDR3 loop: CAWGDRESRSYTF. Here the CDR3 DNA reads TGTGCCTGGGGGGACAGGGAGAGTCGAAGCTACACCTTC.